This T cell receptor (beta chain) emerged from a study of OX40 agonist ivuxolimab in advanced cancers. Whole-study context: Prior therapy, whether anti-PD-1, anti-PD-L1 or anti-CTLA-4, was allowed, and roughly 40% had some.

The V end was cut by 1 base, the J end by 3 bases, with 9 bases between. The CDR3 runs to 14 residues. Germline-derived CDR1 and CDR2 are SGHAT and FQNNGV. Blood was sampled at baseline, cycle 4 day 1, and cycle 7 day 1. Whole-study results and caveats: Antigens targeted by the expanded peripheral T cells were not determined. Patients with a partial response at 0.1-3.0 mg/kg had among the lowest clonal expansion.

TCRdb's table, derived via immunoSEQ multiplex PCR, lists solely in-frame clones and lacks some. The sample holds about 73,000 clones, 80% to 95% seen once. In the case of this clone: The antigen is not known.

This receptor was identified in an adult with an advanced solid tumor such as melanoma, head and neck, liver or kidney cancer. The sample consisted of CD4+ or CD8+ T cells sorted from blood, taken in a trial of the OX40 agonist ivuxolimab. The chain recombines TRBV11-2 with TRBJ1-2; D is undetermined. CDR3 protein: CASSLGSLHYGYTF. In nucleotides, the CDR3 is TGTGCCAGCAGCTTAGGATCACTTCACTATGGCTACACCTTC.